This T cell receptor beta chain originates from a study of a mutant IDH1 vaccine in newly diagnosed glioma. Study-wide background: Either 4-6 weeks after radiotherapy alone or alongside temozolomide, vaccination was begun. General study points: Alterations occurring in top peripheral T cell clonotypes seemed unrelated to pseudoprogression.

Stated time point: week 47, end of study. All doses held 300 ug of mutant IDH1 20-mer peptide, with topical imiquimod. All eight of the vaccinations patients received fell in weeks 1, 3, 5, 7, 11, 15, 19 and 23. A remark on this clone: The antigen is undetermined.

This CDR3 has 13 residues. Trimming stripped 6 bases from V and 4 bases from J, with 10 bases between. Per the germline V gene, CDR1 is MDHEN and CDR2 is SYDVKM. The repertoire was sequenced with immunoSEQ multiplex PCR; TCRdb's copy has only in-frame clones and lacks some. The sample lists tens of thousands of clones, 70% to 90% seen once, with 4% to 5.5% in the top ten. The source material was PBMCs, sampled from a glioma patient whose treatment included an IDH1 peptide vaccine. V and J are TRBV28 and TRBJ1-3, with D unresolved. The sequence came from a man aged 40-50 years with glioma. The CDR3 bases are TGTGCCAGCAGAGATAGGCTCGGAAACACCATATATTTT. Translation gives CASRDRLGNTIYF.